Sequencing of this T cell receptor beta chain was carried out in a study of blood T cells in healthy people across ages. This CDR3 region has 16 residues. Trimming shortened V by 4 bases and J by 0 bases, and 15 bases separated the two germline ends. Germline CDR1 is SGHRS and CDR2 is YFSETQ. Primed by a sample-barcoded 5' primer and a J-beta primer mix, a second PCR proceeded for 7 to 11 cycles. TCRdb re-analysed the 5' RACE reads in MiXCR, keeping a single row per CDR3 protein. The table shows 700,000 to 850,000 distinct CDR3 sequences, with 36% occurring only once. This clonotype occurred a few times.

The sequenced sample consisted of blood. The rearrangement joins TRBV5-1 to TRBJ2-3; D tentatively fits TRBD1 or TRBD2 (5 bases each). The receptor comes from a man in his late teens or twenties in good health. The CDR3: CASSPKRGISTDTQYF. CDR3 coding DNA: TGCGCCAGCAGCCCTAAGAGGGGTATCAGCACAGATACGCAGTATTTT.